The TCR beta chain under discussion was sequenced for a study of CXCR3-negative and CXCR3-positive naive CD8 T cells. Study-wide findings and caveats: TRBV-TRBJ usage matched between naive CXCR3-negative and CXCR3-positive cells but not between memory cells. Similarly elevated diversity marked both naive subsets, with memory CD8+ cells showing far lower diversity.

The TRB cDNA libraries were prepared by 5' RACE with UMI labels. TCRdb re-called the 5' RACE reads; every CDR3 protein appears as one record, without DNA. The sample table includes around 40,000 distinct CDR3 sequences. This CDR3 contains 12 residues. As for this clonotype: No antigen is known for it.

The sorting of each CD8+ T cell subset was done in triplicate, at roughly 310,000 cells each. CD45RO-CCR7+CD27+CD95- marked naive CD8+ T cells. Sample: naive CXCR3- CD8+ T cells from blood. Subset described: CD45RO-CCR7+CD27+CD95- naive CD8+ T cells lacking CXCR3 (TNR3-). The source of this sequence is a human donor in good health. Some clones in this sample may be carry-over from other donors' samples. The chain is built from TRBV21-1 and TRBJ2-7. TRBV21-1 is marked as a pseudogene. Here the CDR3 reads CASTTTAYEQYF.